One sample yielded the 24 T cell receptor beta chains listed below, sequenced in a study of tumor-infiltrating lymphocytes in glioblastoma multiforme. Multiple V-beta primers and a C-beta primer amplified TCRB from RNA. TCRdb recomputed calls from the multiplex PCR reads with MiXCR, one row per CDR3 protein. This sample has about 8,400 distinct CDR3 sequences, with 65% to 80% found just once. What was sequenced was brain tumor tissue. All receptors come from a male donor with glioblastoma.

As to this clonotype: One end of the junction varies from germline; a read error may be responsible. V and J are TRBV10-3 and TRBJ2-5; no clear D. In germline, CDR1 is ENHRY, CDR2 SYGVKD. The CDR3 length is 17 residues. DNA of the CDR3: TGTGCCATCTGTGAGATTGTAGGCATGGGCGCCCAAGAGACCCAGTACTTC. Translated: CAICEIVGMGAQETQYF.

This clonotype came up a few times. The junction departs from germline at one end; a sequencing error may be responsible. The genes are TRBV11-2 and TRBJ2-1; D possibly uses TRBD1 or TRBD2 (5 bases each). The CDR3 contains 12 residues. Per the germline V gene, CDR1 is SGHAT and CDR2 is FQNNGV. CDR3 in amino acids: CASRGERNEQLF. CDR3 DNA: TGTGCCAGCAGGGGGGAGCGGAATGAGCAGCTCTTC.

As concerns this clonotype: The junction differs from germline at one of its ends, possibly a read error. The chain couples TRBV20-1 to TRBJ2-1; TRBD2 agrees at 9 bases. Germline CDR1 is DFQATT and CDR2 is SNEGSKA (reference sequence). This CDR3 contains 16 residues. Written as DNA, the CDR3 is TGTAGTGCTAGTCGACCGGGCCTAGCGGGAATGAGTGAGCAGTTCTTC. This gives the protein CSASRPGLAGMSEQFF.

The chain employs TRBV20-1 and TRBJ2-7, with TRBD2 as a possible D gene (6 bases). In germline, CDR1 is DFQATT, CDR2 SNEGSKA (reference sequence). This CDR3 spans 15 amino acids. Deletions cut 0 bases from V and 8 bases from J, with 20 bases between. The CDR3 DNA reads as TGCAGTGCTAGAGATTCGGTGTATCTCGGGAGCAAGCAGTACTTC. Translation gives CSARDSVYLGSKQYF.

In its sample, this clonotype is hyperexpanded. The V call is TRBV11-2, the J call TRBJ2-3; D perhaps matches TRBD1 (6 bases). Germline V gene sequence: CDR1 SGHAT, CDR2 FQNNGV. Trimming removed 2 bases at V and 4 bases at J, with 10 bases between. The CDR3 extends over 14 amino acids. The CDR3 spells CASSLQGMADTQYF. In nucleotides, the CDR3 is TGTGCCAGCAGCTTACAGGGGATGGCAGATACGCAGTATTTT.

Regarding this clonotype: The missing conserved phenylalanine or tryptophan at the end of this CDR3 makes a read error likely. The rearrangement joins TRBV11-2 to TRBJ2-2; D gene uncertain. The V and J ends lost 3 bases and 1 base respectively, with 9 bases between them. Germline V lookup: CDR1 SGHAT, CDR2 FQNNGV. The CDR3 length is 15 residues. CDR3 in amino acids: CASSFFGLNTGELFC. The CDR3 nucleotides read TGTGCCAGCAGCTTTTTTGGCTTGAACACCGGGGAGCTGTTTTGT.

J is TRBJ2-1 and V is TRBV6-6, with 8 bases matching TRBD1. Per germline, CDR1 MNHNY and CDR2 SVGAGI (reference sequence). The CDR3 totals 17 residues. J gave up 9 bases and V 4 bases, and 17 bases lay outside the gene matches. CDR3 protein: CASSSLRTGTAGGEQFF. The DNA of the CDR3 is TGTGCCAGCAGTTCACTCCGGACAGGGACAGCAGGCGGTGAGCAGTTCTTC.

To note about this clonotype: Sequence at one end of the junction differs from germline and may be a read error. The chain couples TRBV11-2 to TRBJ2-2, with D perhaps assigned TRBD1 or TRBD2 (6 bases each). This CDR3 is 16 amino acids long. Germline loops: CDR1 SGHAT, CDR2 FQNNGV. CDR3 amino acids: CTSSFLRDNTGGEMLF. CDR3 coding DNA: TGTACCAGCAGCTTCCTCCGGGACAACACGGGCGGGGAGATGCTTTTT.

As concerns this clonotype: A read error may produce the germline difference seen at one junction end. This chain joins TRBV20-1 and TRBJ1-2, with D perhaps TRBD1 (5 bases). Per germline, CDR1 DFQATT and CDR2 SNEGSKA (reference sequence). The CDR3 has 14 amino acids. In DNA, the CDR3 is TGCAGTTCTAGGGAAGATGGGGGATCCTATGGCTACACCTTC. Its translation is CSSREDGGSYGYTF.

A word on this clonotype: Since a much larger clone is just one base distant, this may be a read error. The chain combines TRBV5-4 with TRBJ2-1; 10 bases map to TRBD2. CDR3 length: 17 residues. Germline CDR1 reads SGHNT; CDR2 reads YYREEE (reference sequence). J was trimmed by 7 bases and V by 6 bases; bases with no gene match: 16. CDR3 DNA sequence: TGTGCCAGCAACCCCCACCCAGTAGCGGGAGGAAAAAATGAGCAGTTCTTC. Encoded protein: CASNPHPVAGGKNEQFF. Based on the CDR3 plus reference TRBV5-4 and TRBJ2-1, the full variable domain is ETGVTQSPTHLIKTRGQQVTLRCSSQSGHNTVSWYQQALGQGPQFIFQYYREEENGRGNFPPRFSGLQFPNYSSELNVNALELDDSALYLCASNPHPVAGGKNEQFFGPGTRLTVL.

Concerning this clonotype: A junction end diverges from the germline sequence, so it may reflect a read error. V gene TRBV11-2 combines with J gene TRBJ1-4, with D possibly TRBD1 on 5 matching bases. From germline, CDR1 is SGHAT and CDR2 FQNNGV. CDR3 length: 13 amino acids. CDR3 sequence: CAGSPGSGGETVF. CDR3 sequence (DNA): TGTGCTGGCAGCCCCGGAAGTGGAGGGGAAACTGTTTTT.

Regarding this clonotype: Mismatch with germline at one junction end may stem from a read error. The chain carries TRBV11-3 and TRBJ2-2; 12 bases agree with TRBD2. This CDR3 has 18 amino acids. The germline V gene has CDR1 SGHNT and CDR2 YENEEA. The CDR3 nucleotides read TGTATCAACAGCACCACCTCCAGACTAGCGGGAGAAACCGGGGAACTGTTTTTT. It encodes CINSTTSRLAGETGELFF.

This clonotype was recorded only once. V usage is TRBV11-3 and J usage is TRBJ2-1, with TRBD2 identical over 7 bases. Germline values: CDR1 SGHNT, CDR2 YENEEA. There are 20 residues in the CDR3. V lost 4 bases to trimming and J lost 8 bases; unmatched junction nucleotides: 26. This CDR3 reads CASSSERGGRTFTMGDEQFF. Written as DNA, the CDR3 is TGTGCCAGCAGCTCCGAACGGGGAGGGAGGACCTTCACCATGGGCGATGAGCAGTTCTTC.

The rearrangement links TRBV20-1 to TRBJ1-5; D is undetermined. Trimming removed 4 bases from V and 5 bases from J, with 12 bases in between. Germline CDR1 is DFQATT and CDR2 is SNEGSKA (reference sequence). This CDR3 is 13 amino acids long. CDR3 in amino acids: CSANAGAHQPQHF. CDR3 nucleotides: TGCAGTGCTAACGCAGGTGCGCATCAGCCCCAGCATTTT.

At least ten counts were recorded for this clonotype. The chain joins TRBV14 to TRBJ2-3, with unresolved D. V lost 1 base and J lost 5, with 7 bases in between. CDR1 and CDR2 (germline): SGHDN, FVKESK. The CDR3 totals 13 residues. As DNA, the CDR3 is TGTGCCAGCAGCCAAGGGTTCCGAGATACGCAGTATTTT. The encoded protein is CASSQGFRDTQYF.

This chain connects TRBV20-1 to TRBJ2-1, with 10 bases matching TRBD2. The germline V gene encodes CDR1 DFQATT and CDR2 SNEGSKA (reference sequence). CDR3 length: 14 residues. The junction had 5 bases not matched to a gene; V was cut back by 6 bases and J by 3 bases. CDR3 amino acids: CSAPAGGFYNEQFF. The CDR3 region has the DNA TGCAGTGCCCCAGCGGGAGGGTTCTACAATGAGCAGTTCTTC.

This clonotype was counted a few times. The V call is TRBV6-5, the J call TRBJ1-4, with a possible D match to TRBD1 (5 bases). The germline CDR1 and CDR2 sequences are MNHEY and SVGAGI. V shed 2 bases and J shed 0 bases, with 10 bases lying between them. The CDR3 is 16 amino acids. Here the CDR3 DNA reads TGTGCCAGCAGTTACGGGCAGGGTGCAACTAATGAAAAACTGTTTTTT. This translates into CASSYGQGATNEKLFF.

This clonotype was observed a few times. A much larger clone lies one base from this, so it may be a read error. V and J are TRBV6-5 and TRBJ1-4, with 7 bases fitting TRBD1. This CDR3 spans 12 amino acids. Per the germline V gene, CDR1 is MNHEY and CDR2 is SVGAGI. Here the CDR3 DNA reads TGTGCCTGCAGCGCGACAGGGGAAAAACTGTTTTTT. This encodes CACSATGEKLFF.

Notes on this clonotype: No conserved phenylalanine or tryptophan is present at the end of the CDR3, so a read error is the likely explanation. V usage is TRBV6-5 and J usage is TRBJ2-5, with D possibly matching TRBD2 (5 bases). Germline lookup yields CDR1 MNHEY and CDR2 SVGAGI. The CDR3 runs 13 residues. The CDR3 nucleotides are TGCGCCAGCAGTGCCGGGAAACAAGAGACCCAGTACCTC. Residues: CASSAGKQETQYL.

Note on this clonotype: Likely a read error: the CDR3 ends without its conserved phenylalanine or tryptophan. The chain recombines TRBV2 with TRBJ2-1, with D perhaps matching TRBD2 (5 bases). Trimming left V 6 bases short and J 9 bases short, with 21 bases between. This CDR3 has 15 residues. Germline V gene data show CDR1 as SNHLY and CDR2 as FYNNEI. The CDR3 region has the DNA TGTGCCAGCAGGCCACTAGGCACTTTGGAGGCTGAGCAGTTCGTC. The encoded protein is CASRPLGTLEAEQFV.

This chain connects TRBV29-1 to TRBJ1-1; D gene ambiguous. This CDR3 is 12 amino acids long. V was shortened by 7 bases and J by 4 bases, with 13 bases between the two germline ends. In germline, CDR1 is SQVTM, CDR2 ANQGSEA. The CDR3 nucleotides read TGCAGCGCTCGGTGGGGAGGCACTGAAGCTTTCTTT. As protein: CSARWGGTEAFF.

V and J are TRBV29-1 and TRBJ1-1; D unresolved. This CDR3 is built from 11 residues. Trimming took 7 bases from V and 3 from J, leaving 9 bases between them. Germline CDR1 is SQVTM and CDR2 is ANQGSEA. CDR3 sequence: CSASGDTEAFF. In DNA form, the CDR3 reads TGCAGCGCTTCTGGGGACACTGAAGCTTTCTTT.

Relative to its sample, this clonotype is medium-sized (0.01 to 0.1%). The chain has TRBV14 and TRBJ2-7; TRBD1 is a possible D gene (5 bases). V was pared by 1 base and J by 0 bases, with 16 bases between. In germline, CDR1 is SGHDN, CDR2 FVKESK. This CDR3 contains 17 residues. Here the CDR3 reads CASSQGPWQGGSYEQYF. In DNA form, the CDR3 reads TGTGCCAGCAGCCAAGGACCATGGCAGGGTGGCTCCTACGAGCAGTACTTC. Full variable domain (rest looked up from reference TRBV14 and TRBJ2-7): EAGVTQFPSHSVIEKGQTVTLRCDPISGHDNLYWYRRVMGKEIKFLLHFVKESKQDESGMPNNRFLAERTGGTYSTLKVQPAELEDSGVYFCASSQGPWQGGSYEQYFGPGTRLTVT.

J is TRBJ2-3 and V is TRBV24-1; maybe TRBD2 (6 bases). Trimming pared 2 bases from V and 2 bases from J, leaving 13 bases between. Per germline, CDR1 KGHDR and CDR2 SFDVKD. The CDR3 runs to 16 residues. The CDR3 is CATSDSLTGVTDTQYF. CDR3 coding DNA: TGTGCCACCAGTGATTCGCTAACGGGGGTCACAGATACGCAGTATTTT.